The 32 T cell receptor beta chains below all came from one sample that was sequenced in a study of Graves' ophthalmopathy and Graves' hyperthyroidism. From RNA, the CDR3 regions of TCR beta chains were amplified and sequenced. First-round RT-PCR employed HTBI primers, with a second-round multiplex PCR after it. MiXCR, run by TCRdb on the multiplex PCR reads, gives a single entry per CDR3 protein. The data contain 150,000 to 200,000 distinct CDR3 sequences, roughly two fifths of them singletons. The sequencing input was peripheral blood. These receptors all come from a man aged 25-45 years with Graves' ophthalmopathy.

The table lists this clonotype with many counts. V usage is TRBV12-3 or TRBV12-4 and J usage is TRBJ1-5; the match to TRBD1 covers 7 bases. V was pared by 7 bases and J by 2 bases, with 17 bases of the junction left unmatched. The CDR3 sequence is 18 residues long. The CDR3 loop is CASTHMGSGGLGNQPQHF. The CDR3 DNA is TGTGCCAGCACCCATATGGGTTCAGGGGGATTGGGCAATCAGCCCCAGCATTTT.

This clonotype was seen many times. CDR3 sequence: CASSWGGGTAYEQYF. The CDR3 nucleotides are TGTGCCAGCAGTTGGGGCGGTGGGACAGCCTACGAGCAGTACTTC. The chain is built from TRBV7-2 and TRBJ2-7, with TRBD1 matching over 7 bases. Germline V lookup: CDR1 SGHTA, CDR2 FQGNSA. The CDR3 length is 15 residues. Trimming at V came to 6 bases and at J to 2 bases, leaving 10 bases not matched to a gene. The full variable domain, with the rest looked up from reference TRBV7-2 and TRBJ2-7, is GAGVSQSPSNKVTEKGKDVELRCDPISGHTALYWYRQSLGQGLEFLIYFQGNSAPDKSGLPSDRFSAERTGGSVSTLTIQRTQQEDSAVYLCASSWGGGTAYEQYFGPGTRLTVT.

In its sample, this clonotype was seen many times. J is TRBJ2-7 and V is TRBV12-3 or TRBV12-4; no clear D gene. The CDR3 consists of 12 residues. V dropped 5 bases and J dropped 6 bases, with 11 bases sitting between them. The CDR3 loop is CASSSLNGEQYF. CDR3 DNA: TGTGCCAGCAGTAGCCTAAACGGCGAGCAGTACTTC.

In its sample, this clonotype was seen many times. V usage is TRBV4-1 and J usage is TRBJ1-1; unclear D gene. CDR1 MGHRA and CDR2 YSYEKL come from the germline V gene. This CDR3 comprises 14 residues. The germline V and J ends were trimmed by 5 bases and 4 bases, with 14 bases remaining between them. This chain's CDR3 is CASSAHRVGTEAFF. The CDR3 nucleotides are TGCGCCAGCAGCGCCCATCGGGTGGGCACTGAAGCTTTCTTT.

J is TRBJ2-5 and V is TRBV6-1; TRBD1 matches 7 bases. Germline CDR1 MNHNS, CDR2 SASEGT. The CDR3 sequence is 13 residues long. The trim removed 9 bases at V and 1 base at J, leaving 5 bases unmatched. CDR3 DNA: TGTGCCAGGTCCCCAGGGGGCCAAGAGACCCAGTACTTC. As protein: CARSPGGQETQYF.

This clonotype was counted at least ten times. V usage is TRBV18 and J usage is TRBJ2-5, with a tentative D call TRBD1 (5 bases). V was cut by 6 bases and J by 4 bases, with 9 bases left in between. The CDR3 has 12 residues. Germline V gene sequence: CDR1 KGHSH, CDR2 LQKENI. CDR3 in amino acids: CASSHRRETQYF. The CDR3 DNA sequence: TGTGCCAGCTCCCACAGGAGAGAGACCCAGTACTTC. The full variable domain, with the rest looked up from reference TRBV18 and TRBJ2-5, is NAGVMQNPRHLVRRRGQEARLRCSPMKGHSHVYWYRQLPEEGLKFMVYLQKENIIDESGMPKERFSAEFPKEGPSILRIQQVVRGDSAAYFCASSHRRETQYFGPGTRLLVL.

In its sample, this clonotype was seen many times. The V call is TRBV30, the J call TRBJ2-4; D unclear. Trimming removed 2 bases at V and 3 bases at J, with 8 bases between. CDR1 and CDR2 (germline): GTSNPN, SVGIG (reference sequence). The CDR3 loop spans 13 amino acids. The CDR3 nucleotides are TGTGCCTGGAGTCAGCAGATCAAAAACATTCAGTACTTC. Its protein is CAWSQQIKNIQYF.

This rearrangement joins TRBV6-5 to TRBJ2-7, with 7 bases that match TRBD2. The germline V gene encodes CDR1 MNHEY and CDR2 SVGAGI. Unmatched junction bases numbered 9, after V lost 4 bases and J lost 6 bases. CDR3 length equals 14 residues. As DNA, the CDR3 is TGTGCCAGCAGTTGGGACCGGGAGGAGGCCGAGCAGTACTTC. Residues: CASSWDREEAEQYF.

The gene calls are TRBV29-1 and TRBJ1-1; D is perhaps TRBD1 (5 bases). CDR3 size: 13 residues. The germline V gene encodes CDR1 SQVTM and CDR2 ANQGSEA. V lost 6 bases and J lost 0, with 11 bases in between. The DNA of the CDR3 is TGCAGCGTCCGACAGAGCATGAACACTGAAGCTTTCTTT. Residues: CSVRQSMNTEAFF.

This clonotype was counted at least ten times. The CDR3 protein is CASSTEDNTYEQYF. The DNA for the CDR3 is TGCGCCAGCAGCACCGAGGACAATACCTACGAGCAGTACTTC. The rearrangement links TRBV5-1 to TRBJ2-7, with TRBD1 as a possible D gene (5 bases). The V gene's germline CDR1 is SGHRS and CDR2 YFSETQ. The ends were cut back, 4 bases at V and 2 bases at J, with 13 bases in the middle. The length of the CDR3 is 14 residues.

This clonotype has more than one count but fewer than ten. The gene calls are TRBV28 and TRBJ2-7; no firm D call. The germline V gene encodes CDR1 MDHEN and CDR2 SYDVKM. V lost 3 bases and J lost 2, with 8 bases in between. The CDR3 contains 13 residues. The CDR3 DNA is TGTGCCAGCAGTTTTTTAGGACCCTACGAGCAGTACTTC. This translates into CASSFLGPYEQYF.

This clonotype was seen many times. The chain carries TRBV28 and TRBJ1-5; 11 nucleotides match TRBD1. Germline V gives CDR1 MDHEN, CDR2 SYDVKM. V was clipped by 2 bases and J by 5 bases; unmatched bases: 5. The CDR3 contains 16 residues. The CDR3 loop reads CASSLQDRGPHQPQHF. CDR3 nucleotide sequence: TGTGCCAGCAGTTTACAGGACAGGGGGCCCCATCAGCCCCAGCATTTT.

The sample holds many counts of this clonotype. The gene calls are TRBV10-3 and TRBJ1-5, with TRBD1 matching 8 bases. The V and J ends lost 6 bases and 6 bases, in that order; junction bases with no gene match: 7. This CDR3 contains 14 residues. CDR1 is ENHRY, CDR2 SYGVKD, per germline. The CDR3, as DNA: TGTGCCATCAGCTCCGCAGGGGGCGGTCAGCCCCAGCATTTT. Protein sequence: CAISSAGGGQPQHF.

This clonotype was observed at least ten times. The chain is built from TRBV10-3 and TRBJ1-5; 9 nucleotides align to TRBD1. The V and J ends lost 6 bases and 5 bases, in that order; junction bases with no gene match: 5. Germline loops: CDR1 ENHRY, CDR2 SYGVKD. The CDR3 extends over 14 amino acids. The CDR3 sequence is CAISGQGWDQPQHF. The CDR3 DNA reads TGTGCCATCAGCGGACAGGGGTGGGATCAGCCCCAGCATTTT.

This chain joins TRBV12-3 or TRBV12-4 and TRBJ1-2; 7 nucleotides align to TRBD1. Trimming took 6 bases from V and 6 from J; bases not matched to a gene: 7. This CDR3 has 13 residues. CDR3 DNA sequence: TGTGCCAGCAGACCGACAGGGAGGCATGGCTACACCTTC. Residues: CASRPTGRHGYTF.

Relative to its sample, this clonotype is medium-sized. The V and J genes are TRBV12-3 or TRBV12-4 and TRBJ2-5; 8 nucleotides match TRBD1. Trimming at V came to 4 bases and at J to 3 bases, leaving 1 base not matched to a gene. The length of the CDR3 is 13 residues. CDR3 protein: CASSSGQEETQYF. CDR3 DNA: TGTGCCAGCAGTTCGGGACAGGAAGAGACCCAGTACTTC.

The V and J genes are TRBV7-2 and TRBJ2-1; 10 bases are shared with TRBD1. The ends lost 4 bases at V and 8 bases at J; junction bases unmatched: 2. The germline V gene has CDR1 SGHTA and CDR2 FQGNSA. The CDR3 is 13 residues long. The CDR3 DNA follows: TGTGCCAGCAGCTCGACAGGGGGCTATGAGCAGTTCTTC. Amino acids: CASSSTGGYEQFF.

This clonotype was counted many times. The CDR3 DNA reads TGTGCCAGCCGTAGGACAGATCAGAGAAACACCATATATTTT. Amino acid sequence: CASRRTDQRNTIYF. The genes are TRBV6-1 and TRBJ1-3, with a possible D match to TRBD1 (6 bases). CDR3 size: 14 residues. V was trimmed by 8 bases and J by 5 bases, leaving 16 bases between them. Per germline, CDR1 MNHNS and CDR2 SASEGT.

This clonotype was counted many times. The chain has TRBV28 and TRBJ2-7; D possibly corresponds to TRBD2 (6 bases). Germline CDR1 MDHEN, CDR2 SYDVKM. The V gene lost 4 bases and the J gene lost 2 bases, with 9 bases spanning the gap. The CDR3 contains 13 residues. CDR3: CASSWGVAYEQYF. CDR3 DNA sequence: TGTGCCAGCAGTTGGGGGGTTGCCTACGAGCAGTACTTC.

At least ten counts were recorded for this clonotype. This chain links TRBV29-1 with TRBJ2-5, with 8 bases fitting TRBD2. CDR3 length: 16 amino acids. CDR1 SQVTM and CDR2 ANQGSEA come from the germline V gene. V lost 1 base to trimming and J lost 4 bases; unmatched junction nucleotides: 11. DNA of the CDR3: TGCAGCGTTGAAGGGAATTTTCGGGAGGGGTCAGAGACCCAGTACTTC. Protein product: CSVEGNFREGSETQYF.

V is TRBV19 and J is TRBJ1-1; 7 nucleotides agree with TRBD1. The ends lost 6 bases at V and 2 bases at J; junction bases unmatched: 6. Looked up from germline, CDR1 is LNHDA and CDR2 is SQIVND (reference sequence). This CDR3 is 14 amino acids long. The CDR3 nucleotides are TGTGCCAGTAGCAGACAGGGCGCAAACACTGAAGCTTTCTTT. It is translated as CASSRQGANTEAFF.

This sequence joins TRBV10-3 and TRBJ1-6; D unresolved. The CDR3 is made up of 17 amino acids. Trimming pared 4 bases from V and 0 bases from J, leaving 13 bases between. The V gene's germline CDR1 is ENHRY and CDR2 SYGVKD. The CDR3 coding sequence is TGTGCCATCAGTGTCTCGGACGGAAGCTCCTATAATTCACCCCTCCACTTT. This translates into CAISVSDGSSYNSPLHF.

This clonotype has at least ten counts. In DNA, the CDR3 is TGTGCCAGTAGTCTAGGACAGGGATTTTCCTATGGCTACACCTTC. Translated, it gives CASSLGQGFSYGYTF. This chain uses TRBV19 with TRBJ1-2; 8 nucleotides agree with TRBD1. Germline V lookup: CDR1 LNHDA, CDR2 SQIVND (reference sequence). The V gene end was trimmed by 5 bases and the J gene end by 4 bases; junction bases not matched to a gene: 9. The CDR3 spans 15 residues. Combining the CDR3 with reference TRBV19 and TRBJ1-2 gives the whole variable domain DGGITQSPKYLFRKEGQNVTLSCEQNLNHDAMYWYRQDPGQGLRLIYYSQIVNDFQKGDIAEGYSVSREKKESFPLTVTSAQKNPTAFYLCASSLGQGFSYGYTFGSGTRLTVV.

The J gene is TRBJ2-5, the V gene TRBV12-3 or TRBV12-4; D remains ambiguous. Trimming took 6 bases from V and 3 from J, leaving 17 bases between them. CDR3 length: 15 amino acids. The CDR3 nucleotides read TGTGCCAGCAGGTTTAGCTCGGGTGGTGAAGAGACCCAGTACTTC. Residues: CASRFSSGGEETQYF.

J is TRBJ1-2 and V is TRBV19, with a tentative D call TRBD1 (6 bases). The CDR3 totals 14 residues. CDR1 and CDR2 from the germline V gene are LNHDA and SQIVND (reference sequence). The V and J ends lost 7 bases and 3 bases respectively, with 15 bases between them. CDR3: CASKLGQIDYGYTF. CDR3 nucleotide sequence: TGTGCCAGTAAGCTCGGACAGATTGACTATGGCTACACCTTC.

This rearrangement joins TRBV12-3 or TRBV12-4 to TRBJ1-5, with 9 bases that match TRBD1. V dropped 5 bases and J dropped 5; count of bases not matched to a gene: 7. The CDR3 loop spans 15 amino acids. CDR3 protein: CASSQRTGVDQPQHF. CDR3 coding DNA: TGTGCCAGCAGTCAAAGGACAGGGGTGGATCAGCCCCAGCATTTT.

This clonotype was seen many times. CDR3 residues: CASSLSDLGGGKDGYTF. The CDR3 DNA reads as TGTGCCAGCAGTTTATCGGACCTCGGAGGAGGGAAGGATGGCTACACCTTC. This sequence joins TRBV27 and TRBJ1-2; D gene unclear. Per germline, CDR1 MNHEY and CDR2 SMNVEV (reference sequence). The CDR3 extends over 17 amino acids. Trimming took 0 bases from V and 6 from J, leaving 20 bases between them.

This clonotype has ten or more counts. The gene calls are TRBV11-2 and TRBJ1-6, with D possibly being TRBD1 (5 bases). The V gene's germline CDR1 is SGHAT and CDR2 FQNNGV. CDR3 length: 14 residues. The V and J ends lost 0 bases and 9 bases respectively, with 9 bases between them. The CDR3: CASSLEVGASPLHF. The CDR3 region has the DNA TGTGCCAGCAGCTTAGAAGTCGGGGCTTCACCCCTCCACTTT.

The chain joins TRBV11-3 to TRBJ1-6, with unresolved D. Trimming shortened V by 3 bases and J by 6 bases, and 12 bases separated the two germline ends. Germline V gene sequence: CDR1 SGHNT, CDR2 YENEEA. The CDR3 length is 15 residues. CDR3 in DNA: TGTGCCAGCAGCTTTCAAGCAGGAATTAATTCACCCCTCCACTTT. Translating gives CASSFQAGINSPLHF.

This clonotype occurred many times. CDR3 nucleotides: TGTGCCAGCAGTGAATTCGGGTCCGGGATGACCTCTGGGGCCAACGTCCTGACTTTC. Translation gives CASSEFGSGMTSGANVLTF. The chain employs TRBV6-1 and TRBJ2-6; D might be TRBD2 (5 bases). The CDR3 extends over 19 amino acids. The V and J ends lost 2 bases and 0 bases respectively, with 17 bases between them. Germline V CDR1 and CDR2: MNHNS, SASEGT.

With regard to this clonotype: A read error may account for a junction end that differs from germline. The chain links TRBV5-5 to TRBJ1-2; TRBD1 agrees at 7 bases. The V gene's germline CDR1 is SGHKS and CDR2 YYEKEE (reference sequence). The CDR3 is 14 residues long. DNA for the CDR3: TGCGCCAGCAGCCCGGGACAGCCTAACTATGGCTACACCTTC. This translates into CASSPGQPNYGYTF. Combining the CDR3 with reference TRBV5-5 and TRBJ1-2 gives the whole variable domain DAGVTQSPTHLIKTRGQQVTLRCSPISGHKSVSWYQQVLGQGPQFIFQYYEKEERGRGNFPDRFSARQFPNYSSELNVNALLLGDSALYLCASSPGQPNYGYTFGSGTRLTVV.

This clonotype was seen at least ten times. The CDR3 nucleotides are TGTGCCAGCAGCATCCAGGGGGCGGGTACTGAAGCTTTCTTT. Translating gives CASSIQGAGTEAFF. V gene TRBV11-3 combines with J gene TRBJ1-1; 8 bases line up with TRBD1. CDR1 and CDR2 from the germline V gene are SGHNT and YENEEA. The CDR3 consists of 14 residues. J lost 5 bases, V lost 5 bases, and 7 bases had no gene match.